The 27 T cell receptor beta chains in this list originate from one sample, sequenced in a study of shared clonotypes between healthy human individuals. Data came from immunoSEQ multiplex PCR; TCRdb stores just in-frame clones and leaves some out. The sample consists of some 2,100,000 clones, approximately 94% of them appearing once. Naive CD8 cells lacked CD45RO, underwent positive selection for CCR7 and left out terminally differentiated effector memory CD45RA+ cells. Sequencing input: naive CD8+ T cells from PBMCs. Receptors were obtained from a man between 18 and 29 years old in good health. Some clones in this sample may be carry-over from other donors' samples.

DNA of the CDR3: TGCGCCAGCAGTGACTTGGTAGCGGGTCCCACCTACGAGCAGTACTTC. Amino acid sequence: CASSDLVAGPTYEQYF. The rearrangement links TRBV10-2 to TRBJ2-7; 7 nucleotides agree with TRBD2. After removal of 3 bases from V and 2 bases from J, the junction contained 10 bases not matched to a gene. The CDR3 contains 16 residues. The germline V gene encodes CDR1 WSHSY and CDR2 SAAADI.

Notes on this clone: Other nucleotide sequences from this sample produce the same CDR3. V usage is TRBV11-1 and J usage is TRBJ2-7; D is uncertain. Between the trimmed V and J ends, which lost 1 base and 4 bases, there was a span of 5 bases. CDR1 is SGHAT, CDR2 FQDESV, per germline (reference sequence). The CDR3 length is 12 residues. The CDR3 nucleotides read TGTGCCAGCAGCTTAGGGGATTACGAGCAGTACTTC. The encoded protein is CASSLGDYEQYF.

The V and J genes are TRBV2 and TRBJ2-5; a weak D match, TRBD2 (6 bases). The CDR3 contains 15 residues. V was pared by 6 bases and J by 4 bases, with 18 bases between. Germline loops: CDR1 SNHLY, CDR2 FYNNEI. The CDR3 sequence: CASSEKPGLRETQYF. The DNA of the CDR3 is TGTGCCAGCAGCGAAAAACCGGGACTGCGAGAGACCCAGTACTTC.

For this clone: The sample holds other DNA sequences that translate to the same CDR3. The rearrangement joins TRBV28 to TRBJ2-7; TRBD2 matches 14 bases. The CDR3 runs to 16 residues. Trimming took 3 bases from V and 7 from J; bases not matched to a gene: 8. Germline-derived CDR1 and CDR2 are MDHEN and SYDVKM. Written as DNA, the CDR3 is TGTGCCAGCAGTTTGCCGACTAGCGGGAGGGCCGGTGAGCAGTACTTC. It is translated as CASSLPTSGRAGEQYF.

This clone was seen once. The chain links TRBV7-9 to TRBJ2-2; 7 bases are a match to TRBD1. V trimming: 7 bases; J trimming: 6 bases; junction bases outside the gene matches: 8. The CDR3 is made up of 14 amino acids. In germline, CDR1 is SEHNR, CDR2 FQNEAQ (reference sequence). CDR3 coding DNA: TGTGCCAGCACCACCGACAGGGCCTCCGGGGAGCTGTTTTTT. Translating gives CASTTDRASGELFF.

This clone was recorded once. V usage is TRBV7-9 and J usage is TRBJ1-1, with TRBD1 matching over 8 bases. Germline V lookup: CDR1 SEHNR, CDR2 FQNEAQ (reference sequence). The CDR3 runs 13 residues. The V gene end was trimmed by 5 bases and the J gene end by 10 bases; junction bases not matched to a gene: 9. The CDR3 region has the DNA TGTGCCAGCAGCAAGGGCCCTGGACAGGGAGCTTTCTTT. Protein product: CASSKGPGQGAFF.

The genes are TRBV6-5 and TRBJ2-7; D may be TRBD2 (6 bases). Trimming shortened V by 6 bases and J by 3 bases, and 15 bases separated the two germline ends. Germline V gene lookup returns CDR1 MNHEY and CDR2 SVGAGI. This CDR3 is built from 14 residues. The CDR3 sequence: CASSSSGLNYEQYF. Written as DNA, the CDR3 is TGTGCCAGCAGCTCCAGCGGGCTGAACTACGAGCAGTACTTC.

This clone was seen just once. The V call is TRBV25-1, the J call TRBJ1-1, with D possibly TRBD1 on 5 matching bases. Trimming left V 6 bases short and J 0 bases short, with 11 bases between. CDR1 and CDR2 from the germline V gene are MGHDK and SYGVNS. This CDR3 has 14 residues. The CDR3 is CASRPGGMNTEAFF. CDR3 sequence (DNA): TGTGCCAGCAGGCCGGGGGGAATGAACACTGAAGCTTTCTTT.

This chain links TRBV5-1 with TRBJ2-7; the D gene is possibly TRBD1 (6 bases). Trimming left V 0 bases short and J 6 bases short, with 19 bases between. From germline, CDR1 is SGHRS and CDR2 YFSETQ. The CDR3 has 16 amino acids. CDR3 loop: CASSLAPEGGNGEQYF. The CDR3 DNA reads as TGCGCCAGCAGCTTGGCCCCGGAAGGGGGAAATGGCGAGCAGTACTTC.

The rearrangement links TRBV27 to TRBJ1-4, with 8 bases fitting TRBD1. The V and J ends lost 5 bases and 3 bases, in that order; junction bases with no gene match: 5. Per the germline V gene, CDR1 is MNHEY and CDR2 is SMNVEV (reference sequence). This CDR3 spans 15 amino acids. CDR3 DNA sequence: TGTGCCAGCAGTAAAACGACAGGGGCTAATGAAAAACTGTTTTTT. Its translation is CASSKTTGANEKLFF.

The CDR3: CASSHPPGTGNTGELFF. For the CDR3, the DNA is TGTGCCAGCTCTCACCCACCCGGGACAGGGAACACCGGGGAGCTGTTTTTT. This chain joins TRBV28 and TRBJ2-2; 8 nucleotides align to TRBD1. J lost 1 base, V lost 8 bases, and 12 bases had no gene match. Germline V CDR1 and CDR2: MDHEN, SYDVKM. This CDR3 has 17 amino acids. Filled out from reference TRBV28 and TRBJ2-2, the complete variable domain reads DVKVTQSSRYLVKRTGEKVFLECVQDMDHENMFWYRQDPGLGLRLIYFSYDVKMKEKGDIPEGYSVSREKKERFSLILESASTNQTSMYLCASSHPPGTGNTGELFFGEGSRLTVL.

This CDR3 reads CASTGRTMYGYTF. The CDR3 nucleotides are TGTGCCAGTACTGGCAGGACGATGTATGGCTACACCTTC. The chain is built from TRBV19 and TRBJ1-2; D uncertain. The germline V gene encodes CDR1 LNHDA and CDR2 SQIVND (reference sequence). The CDR3 runs to 13 residues. Trimming shortened V by 7 bases and J by 5 bases, and 14 bases separated the two germline ends.

The genes are TRBV4-2 and TRBJ1-2; the D is unclear. V lost 0 bases and J 11 bases, leaving 10 bases between the germline ends. The CDR3 runs 12 residues. CDR1 and CDR2 from the germline V gene are LGHNA and YNFKEQ. The CDR3 DNA is TGTGCCAGCAGCCAAGATTGGGTGGGGTACACCTTC. Translation: CASSQDWVGYTF.

This rearrangement joins TRBV19 to TRBJ1-5, with D uncertain. Trimming removed 5 bases from V and 4 bases from J, with 9 bases in between. The CDR3 totals 13 residues. Germline loops: CDR1 LNHDA, CDR2 SQIVND (reference sequence). The DNA of the CDR3 is TGTGCCAGTAGTCCCGGAGGGAATCAGCCCCAGCATTTT. Protein: CASSPGGNQPQHF.

The genes are TRBV6-1 and TRBJ2-7; D perhaps matches TRBD2 (6 bases). Germline V lookup: CDR1 MNHNS, CDR2 SASEGT. Trimming cost V 4 bases and J 0 bases, with 19 bases left between them. This CDR3 is built from 17 residues. This CDR3 reads CASSGPGRGTISYEQYF. The CDR3, as DNA: TGTGCCAGCAGTGGCCCCGGGCGCGGGACGATCTCCTACGAGCAGTACTTC.

The rearrangement uses TRBV6-5 and TRBJ2-7; D gene ambiguous. With 3 bases removed from V and 3 bases from J, the gap between germline ends came to 15 bases. The germline gives CDR1 MNHEY, CDR2 SVGAGI. The CDR3 loop spans 15 amino acids. In DNA form, the CDR3 reads TGTGCCAGCAGTTATAGTTCAAGGGCCAACTACGAGCAGTACTTC. This sequence encodes CASSYSSRANYEQYF.

V is TRBV10-3 and J is TRBJ2-7; 7 bases line up with TRBD2. This CDR3 contains 14 residues. Germline lookup yields CDR1 ENHRY and CDR2 SYGVKD. The V and J ends lost 6 bases and 6 bases, in that order; junction bases with no gene match: 11. The CDR3 protein is CAISPGGGRFEQYF. CDR3 coding DNA: TGTGCCATCAGCCCGGGGGGAGGCAGGTTCGAGCAGTACTTC.

As for this clone: The same CDR3 can be traced to other DNA sequences in this sample. The CDR3: CASSMGRMNTEAFF. DNA for the CDR3: TGTGCCAGTAGTATGGGGAGGATGAACACTGAAGCTTTCTTT. J is TRBJ1-1 and V is TRBV19, with no clear D. CDR1 LNHDA and CDR2 SQIVND come from the germline V gene (reference sequence). The CDR3 runs 14 residues. V dropped 3 bases and J dropped 0 bases, with 8 bases sitting between them.

The chain uses TRBV19 and TRBJ2-1; D possibly corresponds to TRBD2 (6 bases). V was pared by 0 bases and J by 14 bases, with 14 bases between. The CDR3 covers 13 residues. CDR1 LNHDA and CDR2 SQIVND come from the germline V gene (reference sequence). CDR3 in DNA: TGTGCCAGTAGTATAGACCCAGCGGGTAGAAAGTTCTTC. It yields the protein CASSIDPAGRKFF.

The gene calls are TRBV4-3 and TRBJ1-1; TRBD1 agrees at 7 bases. The CDR3 runs 14 residues. CDR1 is LGHNA, CDR2 YSLEER, per germline. The ends lost 6 bases at V and 6 bases at J; junction bases unmatched: 10. CDR3 nucleotides: TGCGCCAGCAGTCCAAGAGACAGGGCAGCTGAAGCTTTCTTT. Protein sequence: CASSPRDRAAEAFF.

This rearrangement joins TRBV4-3 to TRBJ2-7, with D perhaps matching TRBD1 (7 bases). Deletions cut 2 bases from V and 4 bases from J, with 15 bases between. The CDR3 is made up of 15 amino acids. Germline V CDR1 and CDR2: LGHNA, YSLEER. In DNA, the CDR3 is TGCGCCAGCAGCCAATACCCCGGGGGACAGTACGAGCAGTACTTC. Translating it yields CASSQYPGGQYEQYF.

The rearrangement joins TRBV5-6 to TRBJ2-2; D not certain. Per the germline V gene, CDR1 is SGHDT and CDR2 is YYEEEE. This CDR3 has 13 residues. Trimming removed 4 bases at V and 7 bases at J, with 11 bases between. The CDR3, as DNA: TGTGCCAGCAGCCCGGGCGGTGACGGGGAGCTGTTTTTT. Translating it yields CASSPGGDGELFF.

This sequence joins TRBV28 and TRBJ2-4; no firm D call. Germline V gene sequence: CDR1 MDHEN, CDR2 SYDVKM. This CDR3 is 14 amino acids long. Trimming cost V 6 bases and J 6 bases, with 15 bases left between them. The CDR3 region is CASSQLPRTNIQYF. The DNA for the CDR3 is TGTGCCAGCAGCCAATTGCCCCGGACAAACATTCAGTACTTC.

This sequence joins TRBV7-9 and TRBJ2-1; D uncertain. Germline V gives CDR1 SEHNR, CDR2 FQNEAQ (reference sequence). Trimming removed 1 base at V and 10 bases at J, with 5 bases between. This CDR3 has 11 residues. CDR3 sequence reads: CASSLGEEQFF. Written as DNA, the CDR3 is TGTGCCAGCAGCTTAGGTGAAGAGCAGTTCTTC.

V gene TRBV4-3 combines with J gene TRBJ2-1; TRBD1 might be the D (5 bases). The V gene lost 6 bases and the J gene lost 6 bases, with 12 bases spanning the gap. Germline CDR1 LGHNA, CDR2 YSLEER. The CDR3 totals 13 residues. The CDR3 here is CASRARQSNEQFF. In DNA form, the CDR3 reads TGCGCCAGCAGGGCACGACAGTCCAATGAGCAGTTCTTC.

V usage is TRBV28 and J usage is TRBJ1-5, with D perhaps TRBD1 (6 bases). The germline gives CDR1 MDHEN, CDR2 SYDVKM. V gave up 3 bases and J gave up 6 bases, with 12 bases separating them. The CDR3 covers 14 residues. The CDR3 sequence is CASSFKQGSQPQHF. CDR3 in DNA: TGTGCCAGCAGTTTTAAACAGGGCAGTCAGCCCCAGCATTTT.

The CDR3 bases are TGCGCCAGCAGTCTGGACAGGGACGATGGCTACACCTTC. Translating gives CASSLDRDDGYTF. The chain carries TRBV4-1 and TRBJ1-2, with TRBD1 identical over 8 bases. Germline V CDR1 and CDR2: MGHRA, YSYEKL. V dropped 6 bases and J dropped 6; count of bases not matched to a gene: 6. The CDR3 is 13 amino acids.